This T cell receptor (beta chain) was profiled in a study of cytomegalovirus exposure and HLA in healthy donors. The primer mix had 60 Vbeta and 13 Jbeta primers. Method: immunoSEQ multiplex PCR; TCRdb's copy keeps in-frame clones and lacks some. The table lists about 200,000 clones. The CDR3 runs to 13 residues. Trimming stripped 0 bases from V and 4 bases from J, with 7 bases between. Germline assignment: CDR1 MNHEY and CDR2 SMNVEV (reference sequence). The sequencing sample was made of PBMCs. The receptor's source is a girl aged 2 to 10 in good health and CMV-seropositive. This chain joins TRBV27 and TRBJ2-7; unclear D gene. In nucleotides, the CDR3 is TGTGCCAGCAGTTTATCCCTTAAATACGAGCAGTACTTC. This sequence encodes CASSLSLKYEQYF.